This passage covers 28 T cell receptor beta chains from one sample sequenced in a study of T cells after yellow fever vaccination. MiXCR, run by TCRdb on the 5' RACE reads, gives a single entry per CDR3 protein. The sample yields 4,500 to 6,500 distinct CDR3 sequences, 5.5% to 8% seen once. The source material was PBMCs, either bulk or a sorted T-cell subset (CD4+, CD8+, memory, or dextramer-sorted; not recorded which), sampled approximately 16 days after the first yellow fever vaccination. These TCRs come from a man younger than 30 who received the YFV17D yellow fever vaccine.

The sample holds many counts of this clonotype. The J gene is TRBJ2-7, the V gene TRBV9; a weak D match, TRBD1 (7 bases). CDR1 and CDR2 (germline): SGDLS, YYNGEE. V was cut by 3 bases and J by 0 bases, with 10 bases left in between. This CDR3 is built from 14 residues. The CDR3 protein is CASSAGGFSYEQYF. For the CDR3, the DNA is TGTGCCAGCAGCGCAGGGGGGTTCTCCTACGAGCAGTACTTC.

This clonotype was seen ten or more times. CDR3 sequence: CSARPLGNNEQFF. CDR3 coding DNA: TGCAGTGCTAGACCTCTCGGAAACAATGAGCAGTTCTTC. J is TRBJ2-1 and V is TRBV20-1; unclear D gene. The CDR3 contains 13 residues. Trimming cost V 2 bases and J 5 bases, with 10 bases left between them. CDR1 DFQATT and CDR2 SNEGSKA come from the germline V gene (reference sequence).

Ten or more counts support this clonotype. This rearrangement joins TRBV4-2 to TRBJ2-2; TRBD2 aligns across 14 bases. V gave up 5 bases and J gave up 6 bases; unmatched junction bases: 5. Per the germline V gene, CDR1 is LGHNA and CDR2 is YNFKEQ. The CDR3 totals 16 residues. CDR3 DNA sequence: TGTGCCAGCAGCGCCCGACTAGCGGGGGGGTCCGGGGAGCTGTTTTTT. This sequence encodes CASSARLAGGSGELFF.

In this sample, this clonotype turned up a few times. The rearrangement links TRBV12-3 or TRBV12-4 to TRBJ2-1, with 8 bases fitting TRBD1. J gave up 5 bases and V 3 bases, and 18 bases lay outside the gene matches. This CDR3 is 19 amino acids long. The CDR3 bases are TGTGCCAGCAGTTTTCCGAGGACAGGGCCACCGTTAAAAGACAATGAGCAGTTCTTC. Protein product: CASSFPRTGPPLKDNEQFF.

This clonotype was recorded at least ten times. The chain recombines TRBV6-1 with TRBJ1-5; 8 bases agree with TRBD1. Losses at the gene ends were 3 bases for V and 6 bases for J; bases not matched to a gene: 7. Germline V gives CDR1 MNHNS, CDR2 SASEGT. The CDR3 sequence is 15 residues long. The CDR3 spells CASSDQGARSQPQHF. CDR3 bases: TGTGCCAGCAGTGACCAGGGGGCGCGGAGTCAGCCCCAGCATTTT.

This clonotype occurred many times. The chain couples TRBV4-1 to TRBJ1-1; TRBD1 agrees at 7 bases. Germline V gives CDR1 MGHRA, CDR2 YSYEKL. Trimming cost V 4 bases and J 0 bases; bases outside gene matches: 11. The CDR3 loop spans 17 amino acids. The CDR3 spells CASSPTGQGVLNTEAFF. For the CDR3, the DNA is TGCGCCAGCAGCCCTACAGGGCAGGGGGTTTTGAACACTGAAGCTTTCTTT.

The sample holds many counts of this clonotype. This rearrangement joins TRBV7-9 to TRBJ2-2, with D unclear. The V and J ends lost 1 base and 9 bases respectively, with 12 bases between them. CDR3 length: 14 amino acids. Looked up from germline, CDR1 is SEHNR and CDR2 is FQNEAQ (reference sequence). The CDR3 sequence: CASSLVQQRRELFF. CDR3 nucleotide sequence: TGTGCCAGCAGCTTAGTACAGCAAAGGAGGGAGCTGTTTTTT. Variable domain in full (rest from reference TRBV7-9 and TRBJ2-2): DTGVSQNPRHKITKRGQNVTFRCDPISEHNRLYWYRQTLGQGPEFLTYFQNEAQLEKSRLLSDRFSAERPKGSFSTLEIQRTEQGDSAMYLCASSLVQQRRELFFGEGSRLTVL.

This clonotype was found many times. This chain joins TRBV7-8 and TRBJ1-4; 8 positions match TRBD1. V lost 6 bases to trimming and J lost 8 bases; unmatched junction nucleotides: 11. The CDR3 covers 15 residues. Germline V lookup: CDR1 SGHVS, CDR2 FQNEAQ. CDR3 amino acids: CASRQRARDREKLFF. The CDR3 DNA reads as TGTGCCAGCAGACAGAGGGCTAGGGACAGGGAAAAACTGTTTTTT.

This clonotype has a count of ten or more. The chain uses TRBV5-1 and TRBJ1-1; possibly TRBD1 for D (5 bases). The germline V and J ends were trimmed by 2 bases and 0 bases, with 14 bases remaining between them. CDR3 length: 16 residues. CDR1 and CDR2 from the germline V gene are SGHRS and YFSETQ. CDR3 loop: CASSLSGQYLNTEAFF. CDR3 nucleotide sequence: TGCGCCAGCAGCTTATCGGGGCAGTACTTGAACACTGAAGCTTTCTTT.

A remark on this clonotype: A read error may be the cause here, since a much bigger clone is one base away. The chain combines TRBV7-2 with TRBJ2-5, with D possibly TRBD1 on 5 matching bases. CDR1 and CDR2 from the germline V gene are SGHTA and FQGNSA. The V end lost 5 bases, the J end lost 1 base, and 14 bases lay between the germline ends. This CDR3 region has 15 residues. The CDR3 reads CASSLWGKAQETQYF. Here the CDR3 DNA reads TGTGCCAGCAGCCTATGGGGCAAGGCCCAAGAGACCCAGTACTTC.

At least ten counts were recorded for this clonotype. The chain joins TRBV20-1 to TRBJ2-7, with 9 bases lining up with TRBD1. This CDR3 has 14 residues. Germline CDR1 is DFQATT and CDR2 is SNEGSKA (reference sequence). The V and J ends lost 1 base and 3 bases, in that order; junction bases with no gene match: 4. The CDR3: CSARGDRAIYEQYF. CDR3 bases: TGCAGTGCTAGAGGGGACAGGGCAATCTACGAGCAGTACTTC.

This clonotype was seen a few times. The chain has TRBV19 and TRBJ1-6; no clear D gene. Germline V gene sequence: CDR1 LNHDA, CDR2 SQIVND (reference sequence). Trimming took 5 bases from V and 7 from J, leaving 6 bases between them. The CDR3 sequence is 12 residues long. The CDR3 region has the DNA TGTGCCAGTAGTTTGGGGAATTCACCCCTCCACTTT. Encoded protein: CASSLGNSPLHF.

In its sample, this clonotype ranks as medium-sized. The chain is built from TRBV29-1 and TRBJ1-2, with TRBD1 matching over 9 bases. Germline loops: CDR1 SQVTM, CDR2 ANQGSEA. CDR3 length: 14 residues. The junction had 9 bases not matched to a gene; V was cut back by 5 bases and J by 5 bases. The CDR3 loop is CSVYPLGQGYGYTF. The CDR3 nucleotides are TGCAGCGTTTACCCTCTAGGACAGGGGTATGGCTACACCTTC.

The rearrangement uses TRBV12-3 or TRBV12-4 and TRBJ2-7; unclear D gene. This CDR3 comprises 13 residues. Trimming removed 10 bases at V and 2 bases at J, with 15 bases between. CDR3 coding DNA: TGTGCCAAGAGCATTTGTACACCCTACGAGCAGTACTTC. Translation gives CAKSICTPYEQYF.

This clonotype was detected ten times or more. This sequence joins TRBV7-8 and TRBJ2-7, with 10 bases fitting TRBD1. Trimming cost V 6 bases and J 3 bases; bases outside gene matches: 5. The length of the CDR3 is 14 residues. Per germline, CDR1 SGHVS and CDR2 FQNEAQ. The CDR3 reads CASRLRDRGYEQYF. CDR3 DNA sequence: TGTGCCAGCAGGTTAAGGGACAGGGGCTACGAGCAGTACTTC.

This clonotype was picked up many times. The V gene is TRBV28, the J gene TRBJ1-1; no clear D. Between the trimmed V and J ends, which lost 6 bases and 5 bases, there was a span of 7 bases. The CDR3 length is 11 residues. Germline assignment: CDR1 MDHEN and CDR2 SYDVKM. Written as DNA, the CDR3 is TGTGCCAGCAGGGAGGGTACTGAAGCTTTCTTT. Translation: CASREGTEAFF.

This clonotype was seen at least ten times. The CDR3 DNA reads TGTGCCATCAGTGAGCCCCTGGCTAGCGGGGGTCACGAAACTAGCACAGATACGCAGTATTTT. Translated: CAISEPLASGGHETSTDTQYF. The genes are TRBV10-3 and TRBJ2-3; 10 nucleotides agree with TRBD2. CDR3 length equals 21 residues. V was clipped by 2 bases and J by 0 bases; unmatched bases: 17. The germline CDR1 and CDR2 sequences are ENHRY and SYGVKD.

Ten or more counts support this clonotype. The CDR3 DNA reads as TGTGCCAGCAGCTCTACCCGGAGGGGGTCCTACAATGAGCAGTTCTTC. It specifies CASSSTRRGSYNEQFF. The chain couples TRBV11-2 to TRBJ2-1; D could derive from TRBD1 or TRBD2 (6 bases each). Germline values: CDR1 SGHAT, CDR2 FQNNGV. CDR3 size: 16 residues. V was shortened by 4 bases and J by 1 base, with 14 bases between the two germline ends.

This clonotype has ten or more counts. The chain combines TRBV6-5 with TRBJ1-1, with D hard to call. Germline V CDR1 and CDR2: MNHEY, SVGAGI. The CDR3 is made up of 13 amino acids. V was shortened by 5 bases and J by 0 bases, with 7 bases between the two germline ends. The CDR3 bases are TGTGCCAGCAGTCACCACTTGAACACTGAAGCTTTCTTT. It is translated as CASSHHLNTEAFF.

This clonotype was found many times. The gene calls are TRBV29-1 and TRBJ1-1; D ambiguous. Between the trimmed V and J ends, which lost 6 bases and 2 bases, there was a span of 10 bases. Looked up from germline, CDR1 is SQVTM and CDR2 is ANQGSEA. CDR3 length equals 12 residues. The chain's CDR3 is CSVAPGNTEAFF. The CDR3 region has the DNA TGCAGCGTGGCTCCGGGTAACACTGAAGCTTTCTTT.

This clonotype was seen many times. The rearrangement uses TRBV10-3 and TRBJ2-7; a possible D gene is TRBD1 (5 bases). The CDR3 extends over 16 amino acids. Looked up from germline, CDR1 is ENHRY and CDR2 is SYGVKD. The V end was cut by 6 bases, the J end by 4 bases, with 22 bases between. The CDR3: CAISDTRQQSRYEQYF. The CDR3 nucleotides are TGTGCCATCAGCGATACCCGACAGCAATCTAGGTACGAGCAGTACTTC.

This clonotype was seen ten or more times. The chain combines TRBV5-4 with TRBJ2-7; D remains ambiguous. This CDR3 is built from 15 residues. The V gene lost 2 bases and the J gene lost 0 bases, with 12 bases spanning the gap. The germline CDR1 and CDR2 sequences are SGHNT and YYREEE (reference sequence). The CDR3 region has the DNA TGTGCCAGCAGCTTAATGGCCAGCAGCTCCTACGAGCAGTACTTC. It codes for CASSLMASSSYEQYF.

This clonotype has a count of ten or more. Here the CDR3 DNA reads TGTGCCAGTAGCCCCCAGGCAGGTGGAACTGGAAACACCATATATTTT. Protein sequence: CASSPQAGGTGNTIYF. V usage is TRBV19 and J usage is TRBJ1-3; D gene unclear. Germline assignment: CDR1 LNHDA and CDR2 SQIVND (reference sequence). The length of the CDR3 is 16 residues. Trimming removed 6 bases from V and 2 bases from J, with 17 bases in between.

This clonotype was counted ten times or more. J is TRBJ2-7 and V is TRBV7-2; D is undetermined. From germline, CDR1 is SGHTA and CDR2 FQGNSA. V was cut by 1 base and J by 0 bases, with 10 bases left in between. CDR3 length: 15 amino acids. The CDR3 nucleotides read TGTGCCAGCAGCTTAGAGGGCCTTTCCTCCTACGAGCAGTACTTC. It codes for CASSLEGLSSYEQYF.

About this clonotype itself: A much larger clone differs by one base, so this may be a read error. The chain recombines TRBV20-1 with TRBJ1-1; D is unresolved. The CDR3 covers 14 residues. Germline assignment: CDR1 DFQATT and CDR2 SNEGSKA (reference sequence). This CDR3 is CSASKSPGNTEALF. Written as DNA, the CDR3 is TGCAGTGCTAGTAAAAGCCCGGGGAACACTGAAGCTCTCTTT.

Many counts were recorded for this clonotype. The genes are TRBV7-6 and TRBJ2-1; D gene ambiguous. The CDR3 totals 14 residues. Trimming removed 3 bases from V and 0 bases from J, with 6 bases in between. Germline CDR1 and CDR2: SGHVS and FNYEAQ. Written as DNA, the CDR3 is TGTGCCAGCAGCTTTATTAGCTCCTACAATGAGCAGTTCTTC. This encodes CASSFISSYNEQFF.

This clonotype was seen repeatedly, ten times or more. The chain links TRBV6-2 or TRBV6-3 to TRBJ1-6; D remains ambiguous. This CDR3 has 13 amino acids. Germline-derived CDR1 and CDR2 are MNHEY and SVGEGT. V dropped 6 bases and J dropped 10 bases, with 13 bases sitting between them. The CDR3 here is CASSPSNGSPLHF. The DNA of the CDR3 is TGTGCCAGCAGCCCTTCTAATGGCTCACCCCTCCACTTT.

The table lists this clonotype with many counts. The chain carries TRBV2 and TRBJ2-3, with 7 positions matching TRBD2. The germline V gene has CDR1 SNHLY and CDR2 FYNNEI. The junction had 3 bases not matched to a gene; V was cut back by 0 bases and J by 0 bases. This CDR3 contains 16 residues. CDR3 sequence reads: CASSEAGGASTDTQYF. The CDR3, as DNA: TGTGCCAGCAGTGAAGCGGGAGGGGCTAGCACAGATACGCAGTATTTT. The variable domain in full, completed from reference TRBV2 and TRBJ2-3, reads EPEVTQTPSHQVTQMGQEVILRCVPISNHLYFYWYRQILGQKVEFLVSFYNNEISEKSEIFDDQFSVERPDGSNFTLKIRSTKLEDSAMYFCASSEAGGASTDTQYFGPGTRLTVL.